These 25 T cell receptor beta chains came from one sample sequenced in a study of T-cell memory formation after mild COVID-19. In TCRdb, the 5' RACE reads were re-called with MiXCR into one record per CDR3 protein. The sample lists more than 80,000 distinct CDR3 sequences, 9.5% to 15% seen once, with more than 25% in the top ten. Input material: PBMCs or a T cell subset sorted from them (not recorded which). The receptor set was obtained from an adult woman who had mild COVID-19 (a few samples of this study predate the infection). Cell type and time point are not known.

A few counts support this clonotype. This chain links TRBV7-6 with TRBJ2-1; D is perhaps TRBD1 or TRBD2 (5 bases each). Per the germline V gene, CDR1 is SGHVS and CDR2 is FNYEAQ. Between the trimmed V and J ends, which lost 5 bases and 6 bases, there was a span of 14 bases. This CDR3 is 14 amino acids long. The CDR3 protein is CASSLSTRGNEQFF. CDR3 coding DNA: TGTGCCAGCAGCCTTAGCACGAGGGGCAATGAGCAGTTCTTC.

The chain uses TRBV13 and TRBJ2-7, with TRBD2 identical over 12 bases. Germline-derived CDR1 and CDR2 are PRHDT and FYEKMQ (reference sequence). The CDR3 extends over 15 amino acids. V lost 5 bases, J lost 2 bases, and 4 bases stayed unmatched. Written as DNA, the CDR3 is TGTGCCAGCAGCCGGAGACTAGCGGGAGCCTACGAGCAGTACTTC. It translates to CASSRRLAGAYEQYF.

This clonotype was observed a handful of times. The chain recombines TRBV6-5 with TRBJ2-7; 12 bases match TRBD1. In germline, CDR1 is MNHEY, CDR2 SVGAGI. This CDR3 has 15 amino acids. J lost 3 bases, V lost 5 bases, and 5 bases had no gene match. The CDR3 nucleotides are TGTGCCAGCAGTCAGGGACAGGGGGCCTTCTACGAGCAGTACTTC. Encoded protein: CASSQGQGAFYEQYF.

This clonotype was counted ten times or more. This chain uses TRBV7-3 with TRBJ2-3, with 8 bases identical to TRBD2. Looked up from germline, CDR1 is SGHTA and CDR2 is FQGTGA. With 6 bases clipped from V and 5 bases from J, the junction kept 10 bases outside the gene matches. The CDR3 is 15 residues long. For the CDR3, the DNA is TGTGCCAGCAGTTTGAGGACTAGCCGAGAAGATACGCAGTATTTT. Residues: CASSLRTSREDTQYF.

This clonotype was seen more than once but under ten times. V gene TRBV2 combines with J gene TRBJ2-3, with D tentatively TRBD2 (5 bases). The CDR3 totals 15 residues. V lost 10 bases to trimming and J lost 3 bases, with 20 bases between them. CDR1 is SNHLY, CDR2 FYNNEI, per germline. CDR3: CANKWAFGGTDTQYF. CDR3 in DNA: TGTGCCAACAAGTGGGCTTTCGGAGGTACAGATACGCAGTATTTT. Full variable domain (remainder filled in from reference TRBV2 and TRBJ2-3): EPEVTQTPSHQVTQMGQEVILRCVPISNHLYFYWYRQILGQKVEFLVSFYNNEISEKSEIFDDQFSVERPDGSNFTLKIRSTKLEDSAMYFCANKWAFGGTDTQYFGPGTRLTVL.

In its sample, this clonotype was seen a few times. The rearrangement links TRBV5-1 to TRBJ2-6; D is unresolved. This CDR3 region has 15 residues. Trimming cost V 4 bases and J 4 bases, with 12 bases left between them. Germline V gene data show CDR1 as SGHRS and CDR2 as YFSETQ. CDR3 region: CASSLSGAGANVLTF. CDR3 bases: TGCGCCAGCAGCCTCTCTGGAGCAGGGGCCAACGTCCTGACTTTC.

The V call is TRBV5-3, the J call TRBJ2-1; 7 bases agree with TRBD2. TRBV5-3 is an ORF, with its function uncertain. There are 13 residues in the CDR3. V was clipped by 8 bases and J by 6 bases; unmatched bases: 8. The CDR3, as DNA: TGTGCCAGCAAAGCGGGGACTTTCAATGAGCAGTTCTTC. Translation gives CASKAGTFNEQFF.

Ten or more counts support this clonotype. The chain combines TRBV5-1 with TRBJ2-3, with D possibly TRBD2 on 7 matching bases. CDR1 is SGHRS, CDR2 YFSETQ, per germline. The CDR3 covers 15 residues. Trimming pared 2 bases from V and 4 bases from J, leaving 14 bases between. The CDR3 loop reads CASSFWGGSPDTQYF. The DNA of the CDR3 is TGCGCCAGCAGCTTTTGGGGGGGCTCCCCAGATACGCAGTATTTT.

This clonotype was recorded a few times. V is TRBV10-2 and J is TRBJ1-5; D is perhaps TRBD1 (6 bases). Germline CDR1 and CDR2: WSHSY and SAAADI. The CDR3 covers 12 residues. The germline V and J ends were trimmed by 8 bases and 5 bases, with 10 bases remaining between them. In nucleotides, the CDR3 is TGCGCCAGCGGACCAGGGGATCAGCCCCAGCATTTT. Its protein product is CASGPGDQPQHF.

This clonotype was seen more than once but under ten times. Here the CDR3 DNA reads TGTGCCAGCAGTTACGTCAGCGAGTCTAGCACAGATACGCAGTATTTT. Its translation: CASSYVSESSTDTQYF. The chain recombines TRBV6-2 or TRBV6-3 with TRBJ2-3; no definite D call. The germline V and J ends were trimmed by 2 bases and 0 bases, with 12 bases remaining between them. Per germline, CDR1 MNHEY and CDR2 SVGEGT. The CDR3 has 16 residues.

There are a few counts of this clonotype. V and J are TRBV13 and TRBJ2-1; no clear D gene. The CDR3 has 13 residues. V was trimmed by 5 bases and J by 10 bases, leaving 15 bases between them. Germline V lookup: CDR1 PRHDT, CDR2 FYEKMQ (reference sequence). DNA for the CDR3: TGTGCCAGCAGCCCCTCATTTAGATTCGAGCAGTTCTTC. As protein: CASSPSFRFEQFF. The full variable domain, rest sourced from reference TRBV13 and TRBJ2-1, is AAGVIQSPRHLIKEKRETATLKCYPIPRHDTVYWYQQGPGQDPQFLISFYEKMQSDKGSIPDRFSAQQFSDYHSELNMSSLELGDSALYFCASSPSFRFEQFFGPGTRLTVL.

This chain connects TRBV15 to TRBJ2-7; D is uncertain. The CDR3 sequence is 12 residues long. Germline V gene lookup returns CDR1 LNHNV and CDR2 YYDKDF (reference sequence). Trimming removed 0 bases from V and 4 bases from J, with 4 bases in between. DNA for the CDR3: TGTGCCACCAGCAGAGAGGGGTACGAGCAGTACTTC. Translated, it gives CATSREGYEQYF.

The chain carries TRBV29-1 and TRBJ2-5, with TRBD2 matching over 8 bases. Germline lookup yields CDR1 SQVTM and CDR2 ANQGSEA. The CDR3 has 17 amino acids. The ends lost 0 bases at V and 5 bases at J; junction bases unmatched: 14. The CDR3 is CSVEDPAGGGGGETQYF. The CDR3 bases are TGCAGCGTTGAAGATCCGGCCGGGGGGGGCGGAGGGGAGACCCAGTACTTC.

This clonotype appeared a few times. The CDR3 DNA reads TGTGCCAGCAGTTACTCGATTGATTCCGCCGGGGAGCTGTTTTTT. Translating it yields CASSYSIDSAGELFF. V gene TRBV6-5 combines with J gene TRBJ2-2; no clear D gene. V was pared by 0 bases and J by 6 bases, with 11 bases between. Germline V gene lookup returns CDR1 MNHEY and CDR2 SVGAGI. CDR3 size: 15 residues.

The gene calls are TRBV6-5 and TRBJ1-6, with D possibly being TRBD1 (6 bases). The length of the CDR3 is 15 residues. In germline, CDR1 is MNHEY, CDR2 SVGAGI. Trimming stripped 0 bases from V and 7 bases from J, with 10 bases between. The CDR3 sequence is CASSYSIGGNSPLHF. Written as DNA, the CDR3 is TGTGCCAGCAGTTACTCGATAGGGGGGAATTCACCCCTCCACTTT.

This clonotype showed up many times. The genes are TRBV20-1 and TRBJ2-7; no definite D call. Looked up from germline, CDR1 is DFQATT and CDR2 is SNEGSKA (reference sequence). The length of the CDR3 is 16 residues. Trimming shortened V by 0 bases and J by 1 base, and 16 bases separated the two germline ends. CDR3 in amino acids: CSARDPAGGGSYEQYF. The CDR3 bases are TGCAGTGCTAGAGACCCGGCCGGTGGCGGTTCCTACGAGCAGTACTTC.

Only a few counts were recorded for this clonotype. This chain links TRBV24-1 with TRBJ1-5; D gene ambiguous. This CDR3 contains 15 residues. The germline V gene encodes CDR1 KGHDR and CDR2 SFDVKD. The ends were cut back, 3 bases at V and 2 bases at J, with 10 bases in the middle. CDR3 nucleotides: TGTGCCACCAGTGATCCTGGACGGGGCAATCAGCCCCAGCATTTT. Residues: CATSDPGRGNQPQHF.

This chain connects TRBV25-1 to TRBJ1-2; 7 bases fit TRBD1. The CDR3 loop spans 14 amino acids. Unmatched junction bases numbered 7, after V lost 2 bases and J lost 7 bases. Germline V lookup: CDR1 MGHDK, CDR2 SYGVNS. CDR3 sequence: CASSELGTVSGYTF. CDR3 sequence (DNA): TGTGCCAGCAGTGAACTTGGGACAGTCTCTGGCTACACCTTC.

Ten or more counts support this clonotype. The chain is built from TRBV20-1 and TRBJ2-5, with unresolved D. This CDR3 is 14 amino acids long. Germline V lookup: CDR1 DFQATT, CDR2 SNEGSKA (reference sequence). Trimming cost V 1 base and J 1 base, with 10 bases left between them. The CDR3 sequence is CSARAAALQETQYF. The CDR3 DNA is TGCAGTGCTAGAGCGGCGGCGCTCCAAGAGACCCAGTACTTC.

CDR3 bases: TGTGCCAGCAGCCCGTACACCGGGGAGCTGTTTTTT. Protein: CASSPYTGELFF. The chain combines TRBV7-3 with TRBJ2-2; no clear D gene. Germline CDR1 and CDR2: SGHTA and FQGTGA. The CDR3 sequence is 12 residues long. Trimming left V 5 bases short and J 3 bases short, with 4 bases between.

There are many counts of this clonotype. The chain recombines TRBV12-3 or TRBV12-4 with TRBJ2-5, with TRBD1 matching 10 bases. The CDR3 covers 14 residues. V gave up 5 bases and J gave up 3 bases; unmatched junction bases: 3. The CDR3: CASSPGTGEETQYF. The CDR3 DNA is TGTGCCAGCAGTCCCGGGACAGGGGAAGAGACCCAGTACTTC.

This rearrangement joins TRBV7-9 to TRBJ2-1, with D possibly called TRBD1 or TRBD2 (5 bases each). The V end lost 3 bases, the J end lost 6 bases, and 15 bases lay between the germline ends. Germline V gene lookup returns CDR1 SEHNR and CDR2 FQNEAQ (reference sequence). This CDR3 is built from 15 residues. The DNA of the CDR3 is TGTGCCAGCAGCTTTTCCAGAGGGGATCGCAATGAGCAGTTCTTC. Amino acids: CASSFSRGDRNEQFF.

The rearrangement joins TRBV20-1 to TRBJ2-2; D not certain. The germline gives CDR1 DFQATT, CDR2 SNEGSKA (reference sequence). With 5 bases removed from V and 6 bases from J, the gap between germline ends came to 13 bases. The CDR3 runs to 13 residues. DNA for the CDR3: TGCAGTGCTGGCTCACGCGGCGCCGGGGAGCTGTTTTTT. Amino acids: CSAGSRGAGELFF.

V usage is TRBV7-8 and J usage is TRBJ2-2; D is undetermined. Germline assignment: CDR1 SGHVS and CDR2 FQNEAQ. This CDR3 spans 15 amino acids. V was trimmed by 1 base and J by 0 bases, leaving 6 bases between them. For the CDR3, the DNA is TGTGCCAGCAGCTTAGGAGCAGCGAACACCGGGGAGCTGTTTTTT. Amino acids: CASSLGAANTGELFF.

This clonotype was detected many times. The V and J genes are TRBV12-3 or TRBV12-4 and TRBJ2-3, with TRBD2 matching 14 bases. The CDR3 sequence is 19 residues long. V dropped 1 base and J dropped 1; count of bases not matched to a gene: 7. The CDR3 DNA follows: TGTGCCAGCAGTTTAGGACTAGCGGGGGGGCCATGGGGCACAGATACGCAGTATTTT. It translates to CASSLGLAGGPWGTDTQYF.